The clone carrying this TCR beta chain was recorded a few times. Its antigen remains unknown. The data are from a study of CD8+ T cells in alopecia areata. Sequencing templates came from extracted RNA that was reverse transcribed into cDNA. Clones were read by immunoSEQ multiplex PCR, and TCRdb kept only the in-frame ones, dropping some. The sample holds around 120,000 clones; around two fifths are singletons and the top ten take approximately 3.3%. Both peripheral blood and punch biopsies of lesional scalp skin were obtained from patients who had alopecia areata. The study's findings and limits: Patients displayed less clarity in TCR sharing than mice, a finding possibly related to HLA. Higher clonality than in normal scalp was seen in lesional scalp, especially alopecia totalis/universalis.

CDR1 is MDHEN, CDR2 SYDVKM, per germline. CDR3 length: 13 amino acids. V dropped 4 bases and J dropped 8 bases, with 12 bases sitting between them. Sequenced sample: CD4+ T cells sorted from blood. The V call is TRBV28, the J call TRBJ2-1, with a weak D call TRBD2 (6 bases). This clonotype originated in a human donor with alopecia areata. CDR3: CASSYGGRYEQFF. CDR3 bases: TGTGCCAGCAGTTACGGAGGGCGGTATGAGCAGTTCTTC.